Listed below are T cell receptor beta chains from one sample, sequenced in a study of cytomegalovirus exposure and HLA in healthy donors. The repertoire was sequenced with immunoSEQ multiplex PCR; TCRdb's copy has only in-frame clones and lacks some. The repertoire includes around 130,000 clones, roughly 86% of them detected once, and 0.4% to 0.55% sits in the top ten. Sample: PBMCs. Receptors originate from a woman aged 40 to 50 in good health and CMV-seronegative. Each CDR3 is given with its conserved first and last residue. The D gene is left open where the match is weak. Clone size is not always given. Where it is, it says once, few, many or a class for expanded clones.

v_gene,d_gene,abundance,j_gene,CDR3aa,CDR3nt
TRBV27,TRBD1,NA,TRBJ1-4,CASSFLGGTNEKLFF,TGTGCCAGCAGTTTCTTAGGGGGCACTAATGAAAAACTGTTTTTT
TRBV5-4,TRBD2,few,TRBJ2-1,CASSPTSGRWEEQFF,TGTGCCAGCAGCCCGACTAGCGGGAGATGGGAGGAGCAGTTCTTC
TRBV28,NA,NA,TRBJ1-2,CASSDRGYTF,TGTGCCAGCAGTGACAGGGGCTACACCTTC
TRBV6-1,TRBD1,NA,TRBJ1-1,CASSATGTGGAFF,TGTGCCAGCAGCGCGACCGGGACAGGGGGAGCTTTCTTT
TRBV28,NA,NA,TRBJ2-5,CATRGWGVETQYF,TGTGCCACTCGGGGATGGGGGGTGGAGACCCAGTACTTC
TRBV10-3,NA,NA,TRBJ2-3,CAISENLSGGLDTQYF,TGTGCCATCAGTGAAAACCTTAGCGGAGGGCTAGATACGCAGTATTTT
TRBV5-8,NA,NA,TRBJ2-1,CASSSDGGSSNEQFF,TGTGCCAGCAGCTCTGACGGAGGGAGCTCCAATGAGCAGTTCTTC
TRBV10-3,TRBD1,NA,TRBJ2-2,CAISNGQGSTTGELFF,TGTGCCATCAGTAACGGACAGGGCTCGACCACCGGGGAGCTGTTTTTT
TRBV7-9,NA,NA,TRBJ2-7,CASSLDTSLGEQYF,TGTGCCAGCAGCTTAGACACTAGTCTGGGCGAGCAGTACTTC
TRBV2,NA,NA,TRBJ2-4,CASSEAQDIQYF,TGTGCCAGCAGTGAGGCGCAGGACATTCAGTACTTC
TRBV7-3,TRBD2,NA,TRBJ2-3,CASSLTPPGVAGGITDTQYF,TGTGCCAGCAGCCTAACCCCCCCGGGGGTAGCGGGAGGGATCACAGATACGCAGTATTTT
TRBV6-6,TRBD1,NA,TRBJ1-1,CASTRPTGPEAFF,TGTGCCAGCACCCGACCGACAGGGCCTGAAGCTTTCTTT
TRBV5-5,NA,few,TRBJ2-1,CASSVNNEQFF,TGTGCCAGCAGCGTTAACAATGAGCAGTTCTTC
TRBV5-4,NA,NA,TRBJ2-7,CASASLPAGIWYEQYF,TGTGCCAGTGCGAGCCTCCCGGCAGGGATATGGTACGAGCAGTACTTC
TRBV7-8,NA,NA,TRBJ2-2,CASSLVSAGTVSGELFF,TGTGCCAGCAGCTTAGTATCCGCGGGAACGGTCTCCGGGGAGCTGTTTTTT
TRBV5-1,TRBD1,NA,TRBJ1-2,CASSPAARGRGGYTF,TGCGCCAGCAGCCCGGCCGCCAGGGGGCGCGGGGGCTACACCTTC
TRBV6-1,NA,once,TRBJ2-6,CASLWALSGANVLTF,TGTGCCTCTTTGTGGGCCCTCTCTGGGGCCAACGTCCTGACTTTC
TRBV7-8,TRBD1,NA,TRBJ2-7,CASTFFQGALSEQYF,TGTGCCAGCACCTTTTTTCAGGGGGCGCTCTCTGAGCAGTACTTC
TRBV11-2,TRBD1,NA,TRBJ2-5,CASSPRTGRTLYQETQYF,TGTGCCAGCAGCCCACGGACAGGCCGAACCTTGTACCAAGAGACCCAGTACTTC
TRBV28,TRBD1,NA,TRBJ1-2,CASSSPGTAPNANYGYTF,TGTGCCAGCAGTTCCCCCGGGACAGCCCCTAACGCTAACTATGGCTACACCTTC
TRBV6-5,NA,NA,TRBJ1-1,CASSYAGVNTEAFF,TGTGCCAGCAGTTACGCGGGGGTCAACACTGAAGCTTTCTTT
TRBV5-1,NA,few,TRBJ1-2,CASSSPEGINYGYTF,TGCGCCAGCAGCTCCCCGGAGGGGATAAACTATGGCTACACCTTC
TRBV30,TRBD2,NA,TRBJ2-5,CAWTTGGGETQYF,TGTGCCTGGACCACCGGGGGGGGAGAGACCCAGTACTTC
TRBV7-6,TRBD2,NA,TRBJ2-7,CASSPRTSGSYEQYF,TGTGCCAGCAGCCCCCGGACTAGCGGGAGCTACGAGCAGTACTTC
TRBV7-9,TRBD1,NA,TRBJ1-1,CASSDRANTEAFF,TGTGCCAGCAGCGACAGGGCGAACACTGAAGCTTTCTTT
TRBV27,TRBD2,NA,TRBJ2-2,CASSPRLAGGKPKHTGELFF,TGTGCCAGCAGTCCCCGGCTAGCGGGAGGAAAGCCTAAGCACACCGGGGAGCTGTTTTTT
TRBV5-6,NA,once,TRBJ2-3,CASSFLAVGPGTDTQYF,TGTGCCAGCAGCTTCCTCGCAGTGGGGCCGGGCACAGATACGCAGTATTTT
TRBV19,TRBD1,NA,TRBJ2-7,CASSDGTGVSYEQYF,TGTGCCAGTAGTGACGGGACAGGGGTCTCCTACGAGCAGTACTTC
TRBV19,NA,NA,TRBJ2-2,CASMKGTNTGELFF,TGTGCCAGTATGAAGGGGACGAACACCGGGGAGCTGTTTTTT
TRBV29-1,TRBD2,NA,TRBJ2-3,CSGRGLAGGSTDTQYF,TGCAGCGGAAGGGGACTAGCGGGAGGGTCCACAGATACGCAGTATTTT
TRBV5-6,NA,NA,TRBJ2-7,CASSLFTVWGEKYEQYF,TGTGCCAGCAGCTTATTCACTGTATGGGGGGAAAAGTACGAGCAGTACTTC
TRBV5-1,TRBD2,once,TRBJ2-7,CASSLGLAGGEQYF,TGCGCCAGCAGCTTAGGACTAGCGGGAGGCGAGCAGTACTTC
TRBV18,TRBD2,NA,TRBJ2-1,CASSPKGLAGGLHNEQFF,TGTGCCAGCTCACCCAAAGGACTAGCGGGAGGGTTGCACAATGAGCAGTTCTTC
TRBV27,NA,NA,TRBJ2-2,CASSLSRNTGELFF,TGTGCCAGCAGTTTATCCCGGAACACCGGGGAGCTGTTTTTT
TRBV9,TRBD2,NA,TRBJ2-1,CASSGGLAGGGNEQFF,TGTGCCAGCAGCGGTGGTCTAGCGGGAGGAGGGAATGAGCAGTTCTTC
TRBV6-5,NA,NA,TRBJ2-2,CASSRTGELFF,TGTGCCAGCAGTCGCACCGGGGAGCTGTTTTTT
TRBV25-1,TRBD1,NA,TRBJ2-7,CASSNAGTGRYEQYF,TGTGCCAGCAGTAACGCCGGGACAGGGAGATACGAGCAGTACTTC
TRBV6-6,NA,NA,TRBJ1-4,CASSSWEMDEKLFF,TGTGCCAGCAGTTCATGGGAGATGGATGAAAAACTGTTTTTT
TRBV5-1,TRBD2,NA,TRBJ2-7,CASSLFPSGAYEQYF,TGCGCCAGCAGCTTGTTTCCTAGCGGGGCATACGAGCAGTACTTC
TRBV7-3,TRBD1,NA,TRBJ2-2,CASSRGQGATGELFF,TGTGCCAGCAGCCGTGGACAGGGGGCGACCGGGGAGCTGTTTTTT
TRBV7-8,NA,NA,TRBJ1-1,CASSYQAGNTEAFF,TGTGCCAGCAGCTACCAGGCCGGGAACACTGAAGCTTTCTTT
TRBV7-9,TRBD1,NA,TRBJ1-2,CASSRAGTGPLVYGYTF,TGTGCCAGCAGCCGAGCCGGGACAGGGCCCCTGGTCTATGGCTACACCTTC
TRBV11-3,TRBD2,NA,TRBJ2-5,CASSFRGGETQYF,TGTGCCAGTTCCTTCCGGGGAGGGGAGACCCAGTACTTC
TRBV5-1,NA,NA,TRBJ2-3,CASSLGTAGRTDTQYF,TGCGCCAGCAGCTTGGGAACGGCGGGACGCACAGATACGCAGTATTTT
TRBV28,NA,NA,TRBJ1-3,CASTIQGRSGNTIYF,TGTGCCAGCACCATCCAGGGCCGCTCTGGAAACACCATATATTTT
TRBV4-2,NA,NA,TRBJ2-3,CASSQGIAARTDTQYF,TGTGCCAGCAGCCAAGGGATAGCGGCCCGCACAGATACGCAGTATTTT
TRBV6-4,TRBD1,NA,TRBJ2-1,CASSTDRAPYNEQFF,TGTGCCAGCAGCACTGACAGGGCCCCCTACAATGAGCAGTTCTTC
TRBV6-6,NA,NA,TRBJ2-7,CASSGGLPSYEQYF,TGTGCCAGCAGCGGGGGGCTACCTTCCTACGAGCAGTACTTC
TRBV6-5,TRBD1,NA,TRBJ1-5,CASSYSGTGGQPQHF,TGTGCCAGCAGTTACTCAGGGACAGGGGGTCAGCCCCAGCATTTT
TRBV5-5,NA,NA,TRBJ2-1,CASSRYNEQFF,TGTGCCAGCAGCCGCTACAATGAGCAGTTCTTC
TRBV7-9,NA,NA,TRBJ1-1,CSSSLGAGNTEAFF,TGTTCCAGCAGCTTAGGGGCGGGGAACACTGAAGCTTTCTTT
TRBV19,NA,few,TRBJ2-7,CASSIFAGATYEQYF,TGTGCCAGTAGTATATTTGCAGGGGCTACCTACGAGCAGTACTTC
TRBV11-2,NA,NA,TRBJ2-7,CASSPPGRENIEQYF,TGTGCCAGCAGCCCCCCGGGGCGGGAAAACATCGAGCAGTACTTC
TRBV6-1,NA,NA,TRBJ2-5,CASQALRLQETQYF,TGTGCCAGCCAAGCGTTGCGTCTCCAAGAGACCCAGTACTTC
TRBV27,NA,NA,TRBJ1-3,CASMAHRAQGTIYF,TGTGCCAGTATGGCGCACAGGGCCCAAGGAACCATATATTTT
TRBV30,NA,NA,TRBJ1-1,CAWSVLQALMNTEAFF,TGTGCCTGGAGTGTATTGCAGGCCCTCATGAACACTGAAGCTTTCTTT
TRBV11-2,NA,NA,TRBJ2-5,CASSLDYPHQETQYF,TGTGCCAGCAGCTTAGACTACCCCCACCAAGAGACCCAGTACTTC
TRBV28,TRBD1,NA,TRBJ1-2,CASSSQGFYGYTF,TGTGCCAGCAGTTCACAGGGGTTCTATGGCTACACCTTC
TRBV19,TRBD1,NA,TRBJ2-7,CASSKTGTGGYEQYF,TGTGCCAGTAGTAAAACCGGGACAGGGGGATACGAGCAGTACTTC
TRBV28,TRBD2,NA,TRBJ2-3,CASSLAGGYTDTQYF,TGTGCCAGCAGTTTAGCGGGGGGATACACAGATACGCAGTATTTT